This entry concerns a single TCR beta chain. Its specificity is unknown. The CDR3 is 14 residues long. Losses at the gene ends were 7 bases for V and 8 bases for J; bases not matched to a gene: 13. Germline V gives CDR1 LNHDA, CDR2 SQIVND (reference sequence). The assay was immunoSEQ multiplex PCR, and TCRdb's table has in-frame clones only and misses some. The sample comprises 100,000 to 150,000 clones, roughly 86% of which are singletons, and less than 15% rests with the top ten. PCR or immunohistochemistry showed mismatch repair deficiency in every enrolled patient. The data were obtained in a study of PD-1 blockade in mismatch repair-deficient tumors. Across the whole study: All were previously treated, progressing patients with 12 mismatch repair-deficient cancer types.

Study findings and constraints: Rapid post-treatment expansion, then contraction, generally preceding radiologic response, marked tumor-resident clones.

The receptor was derived from an adult with mismatch repair-deficient cancer. The V and J genes are TRBV19 and TRBJ1-2; 7 bases agree with TRBD1. Specimen: peripheral blood, collected 44 weeks after starting pembrolizumab. The CDR3 loop reads CASNLWTGAGGYTF. Here the CDR3 DNA reads TGTGCCAGTAATCTCTGGACAGGTGCGGGGGGCTACACCTTC.